Below, 14 T cell receptor beta chains from the same sample are listed, as sequenced in a study of technical replicates of blood from several donors. Produced via immunoSEQ multiplex PCR; TCRdb's table is partial and in-frame only. This table has more than 80,000 clones, 90% to 97% appearing once. The sample taken for sequencing was T cells isolated from PBMCs. Every receptor here comes from a human donor in good health.

The chain employs TRBV9 and TRBJ1-2; 9 nucleotides line up with TRBD1. The J segment lost 4 bases and the V segment lost 4 bases, leaving 5 bases of the junction unmatched. Germline-derived CDR1 and CDR2 are SGDLS and YYNGEE. The CDR3 runs to 14 residues. CDR3 nucleotides: TGTGCCAGCAGCCAACAGGGGGCTAGCTATGGCTACACCTTC. It encodes CASSQQGASYGYTF.

This chain uses TRBV9 with TRBJ2-7; TRBD2 is a possible D gene (5 bases). Trimming took 4 bases from V and 7 from J, leaving 9 bases between them. Germline CDR1 reads SGDLS; CDR2 reads YYNGEE. The CDR3 spans 11 residues. The CDR3 region is CASSREGEQYF. Written as DNA, the CDR3 is TGTGCCAGCAGCCGGGAAGGGGAGCAGTACTTC.

The chain uses TRBV9 and TRBJ2-3; 11 nucleotides agree with TRBD1. Trimming at V came to 4 bases and at J to 9 bases, leaving 16 bases not matched to a gene. CDR1 is SGDLS and CDR2 is YYNGEE in the germline V gene. CDR3 length: 17 amino acids. The DNA for the CDR3 is TGTGCCAGCAGCATATCCCCCCGCGGACAGGGGGCACTAACGCAGTATTTT. Residues: CASSISPRGQGALTQYF. The full variable domain, in which reference TRBV9 and TRBJ2-3 provide the parts outside the CDR3, is DSGVTQTPKHLITATGQRVTLRCSPRSGDLSVYWYQQSLDQGLQFLIQYYNGEERAKGNILERFSAQQFPDLHSELNLSSLELGDSALYFCASSISPRGQGALTQYFGPGTRLTVL.

The chain joins TRBV19 to TRBJ2-1; D is ambiguous. V lost 1 base and J 0 bases, leaving 10 bases between the germline ends. The germline CDR1 and CDR2 sequences are LNHDA and SQIVND (reference sequence). The length of the CDR3 is 16 residues. CDR3: CASSIGVFSSYNEQFF. CDR3 DNA sequence: TGTGCCAGTAGTATAGGAGTTTTTAGCTCCTACAATGAGCAGTTCTTC.

The chain links TRBV30 to TRBJ2-5, with 11 bases aligning to TRBD1. CDR3 length: 17 amino acids. Germline CDR1 GTSNPN, CDR2 SVGIG (reference sequence). V dropped 7 bases and J dropped 2; count of bases not matched to a gene: 15. CDR3 protein: CASRDRGALGAQETQYF. The CDR3 nucleotides read TGTGCCTCCCGGGACAGGGGGGCCCTTGGGGCACAAGAGACCCAGTACTTC.

The chain joins TRBV11-2 to TRBJ2-3, with D possibly being TRBD2 (6 bases). CDR3 length: 12 amino acids. With 5 bases removed from V and 7 bases from J, the gap between germline ends came to 10 bases. CDR1 is SGHAT and CDR2 is FQNNGV in the germline V gene. CDR3 region: CASSDLAYTQYF. For the CDR3, the DNA is TGTGCCAGCAGCGACCTAGCGTATACGCAGTATTTT.

The chain is built from TRBV6-6 and TRBJ2-6; a weak D match, TRBD1 (5 bases). Germline V gene data show CDR1 as MNHNY and CDR2 as SVGAGI (reference sequence). This CDR3 is 13 amino acids long. V was pared by 8 bases and J by 1 base, with 6 bases between. The chain's CDR3 is CASGASGANVLTF. The CDR3 region has the DNA TGTGCCAGCGGGGCTTCTGGGGCCAACGTCCTGACTTTC.

The chain is built from TRBV7-9 and TRBJ2-6; 7 nucleotides agree with TRBD1. J gave up 0 bases and V 5 bases, and 10 bases lay outside the gene matches. Germline CDR1 is SEHNR and CDR2 is FQNEAQ (reference sequence). The CDR3 has 18 residues. CDR3 DNA: TGTGCCAGCAGCCCTAGTAGGGACAGAAACTCTGGGGCCAACGTCCTGACTTTC. The encoded protein is CASSPSRDRNSGANVLTF.

The V and J genes are TRBV7-3 and TRBJ2-5; a possible D gene is TRBD1 (6 bases). The CDR3 covers 15 residues. CDR1 is SGHTA and CDR2 is FQGTGA in the germline V gene. With 0 bases removed from V and 4 bases from J, the gap between germline ends came to 12 bases. The CDR3 region is CASSLTPGAVETQYF. In nucleotides, the CDR3 is TGTGCCAGCAGCTTAACCCCAGGGGCCGTAGAGACCCAGTACTTC. The full variable domain, its missing parts supplied by reference TRBV7-3 and TRBJ2-5, is GAGVSQTPSNKVTEKGKYVELRCDPISGHTALYWYRQSLGQGPEFLIYFQGTGAADDSGLPNDRFFAVRPEGSVSTLKIQRTERGDSAVYLCASSLTPGAVETQYFGPGTRLLVL.

This chain joins TRBV19 and TRBJ2-3; 7 nucleotides agree with TRBD2. Germline V gene lookup returns CDR1 LNHDA and CDR2 SQIVND (reference sequence). Losses at the gene ends were 7 bases for V and 1 base for J; bases not matched to a gene: 5. The CDR3 covers 14 residues. CDR3 in amino acids: CASISGGGTDTQYF. The CDR3 DNA sequence: TGTGCCAGTATTTCGGGGGGAGGCACAGATACGCAGTATTTT.

This rearrangement joins TRBV4-1 to TRBJ1-1; D remains ambiguous. The V gene's germline CDR1 is MGHRA and CDR2 YSYEKL. The CDR3 length is 14 residues. V lost 0 bases to trimming and J lost 1 base, with 6 bases between them. Here the CDR3 DNA reads TGCGCCAGCAGCCAAGATGGCAAGAACACTGAAGCTTTCTTT. It yields the protein CASSQDGKNTEAFF.

This sequence joins TRBV7-2 and TRBJ1-1; D is ambiguous. With 0 bases removed from V and 1 base from J, the gap between germline ends came to 9 bases. The CDR3 consists of 15 residues. Looked up from germline, CDR1 is SGHTA and CDR2 is FQGNSA. The CDR3 region is CASSLAPTANTEAFF. CDR3 DNA sequence: TGTGCCAGCAGCTTAGCCCCCACAGCGAACACTGAAGCTTTCTTT.

J is TRBJ2-2 and V is TRBV5-5; D uncertain. The CDR3 runs 12 residues. The germline V gene encodes CDR1 SGHKS and CDR2 YYEKEE (reference sequence). Trimming removed 4 bases at V and 5 bases at J, with 6 bases between. The CDR3 DNA sequence: TGTGCCAGCAGCCACTTTACCGGGGAGCTGTTTTTT. It codes for CASSHFTGELFF.

Only one count was recorded for this clone. V and J are TRBV30 and TRBJ2-2; TRBD1 matches at 9 bases. This CDR3 region has 15 residues. V shed 4 bases, J shed 5 bases, and the junction held 8 bases outside the gene matches. Germline-derived CDR1 and CDR2 are GTSNPN and SVGIG (reference sequence). CDR3 sequence reads: CAWNPGTGRTGELFF. The CDR3 DNA sequence: TGTGCCTGGAATCCCGGGACAGGGCGTACCGGGGAGCTGTTTTTT. The entire variable domain, with the rest obtained from reference TRBV30 and TRBJ2-2, is as follows: SQTIHQWPATLVQPVGSPLSLECTVEGTSNPNLYWYRQAAGRGLQLLFYSVGIGQISSEVPQNLSASRPQDRQFILSSKKLLLSDSGFYLCAWNPGTGRTGELFFGEGSRLTVL.